A single sample gave rise to the 23 T cell receptor beta chains below, sequenced in a study of control samples from healthy donors and cancer patients. Profiled with immunoSEQ multiplex PCR; TCRdb holds only in-frame clones, not every one. The table includes approximately 94,000 clones, around 84% detected once. The sequencing input was PBMCs. Receptors originate from a man between 65 and 79 years old with lung cancer.

This clone was counted a few times. V usage is TRBV6-4 and J usage is TRBJ2-2; TRBD2 is a possible D gene (7 bases). Trimming removed 3 bases at V and 1 base at J, with 18 bases between. CDR3 size: 18 residues. The germline V gene has CDR1 MRHNA and CDR2 SNTAGT. The CDR3 DNA reads TGTGCCAGCAGTGAAAAGGGGCGCGGGGGACAGAACACCGGGGAGCTGTTTTTT. It codes for CASSEKGRGGQNTGELFF.

The CDR3 protein is CASSSLDIPKYF. Here the CDR3 DNA reads TGTGCCAGCAGTTCCCTCGACATTCCTAAGTACTTC. The chain carries TRBV28 and TRBJ2-7; D gene uncertain. V was clipped by 4 bases and J by 11 bases, with 15 bases between them. Germline CDR1 reads MDHEN; CDR2 reads SYDVKM. CDR3 length: 12 amino acids. The whole variable domain, filled in from reference TRBV28 and TRBJ2-7, reads DVKVTQSSRYLVKRTGEKVFLECVQDMDHENMFWYRQDPGLGLRLIYFSYDVKMKEKGDIPEGYSVSREKKERFSLILESASTNQTSMYLCASSSLDIPKYFGPGTRLTVT.

The genes are TRBV7-8 and TRBJ1-2; possible D gene TRBD1, 5 bases. Germline values: CDR1 SGHVS, CDR2 FQNEAQ. The CDR3 loop spans 13 amino acids. V was shortened by 5 bases and J by 4 bases, with 11 bases between the two germline ends. The CDR3: CASSRGQGYGYTF. CDR3 nucleotides: TGTGCCAGCAGCCGGGGTCAGGGCTATGGCTACACCTTC.

This chain links TRBV6-4 with TRBJ2-1; D unclear. The V gene lost 3 bases and the J gene lost 4 bases, with 4 bases spanning the gap. This CDR3 region has 12 residues. The germline CDR1 and CDR2 sequences are MRHNA and SNTAGT. CDR3 nucleotides: TGTGCCAGCAGTGATCGGTACAATGAGCAGTTCTTC. Amino acids: CASSDRYNEQFF.

The chain has TRBV5-1 and TRBJ1-2, with D possibly being TRBD1 (5 bases). CDR1 and CDR2 (germline): SGHRS, YFSETQ. Trimming cost V 1 base and J 6 bases, with 10 bases left between them. The CDR3 extends over 13 amino acids. CDR3 sequence (DNA): TGCGCCAGCAGCTTGTCAGGGACGGATGGCTACACCTTC. Translation gives CASSLSGTDGYTF.

This clone is a singleton in its sample. The chain has TRBV4-3 and TRBJ2-3; 11 bases match TRBD2. The ends lost 0 bases at V and 4 bases at J; junction bases unmatched: 3. The CDR3 length is 16 residues. CDR1 and CDR2 from the germline V gene are LGHNA and YSLEER. CDR3 DNA sequence: TGCGCCAGCAGCCAAGATAGCGGGGGGGCCGCAGATACGCAGTATTTT. This sequence encodes CASSQDSGGAADTQYF.

The chain carries TRBV11-2 and TRBJ2-1; 11 nucleotides line up with TRBD2. This CDR3 contains 19 residues. After removal of 3 bases from V and 5 bases from J, the junction contained 15 bases not matched to a gene. CDR1 is SGHAT and CDR2 is FQNNGV in the germline V gene. The CDR3 DNA follows: TGTGCCAGCAGCTTGAGGCTAGGGTTGGGACTAGCGGATGACAATGAGCAGTTCTTC. Its translation: CASSLRLGLGLADDNEQFF.

A few counts support this clone. The V call is TRBV19, the J call TRBJ2-7, with TRBD1 as a possible D gene (6 bases). V was clipped by 6 bases and J by 0 bases, with 15 bases between them. Germline lookup yields CDR1 LNHDA and CDR2 SQIVND (reference sequence). The CDR3 has 15 residues. CDR3 DNA: TGTGCCAGTAGCCCACACGGGGACATCTCCTACGAGCAGTACTTC. This sequence encodes CASSPHGDISYEQYF.

This chain joins TRBV6-2 or TRBV6-3 and TRBJ2-2, with 7 bases matching TRBD1. Germline loops: CDR1 MNHEY, CDR2 SVGEGT. Trimming took 2 bases from V and 5 from J; bases not matched to a gene: 11. This CDR3 comprises 17 residues. As DNA, the CDR3 is TGTGCCAGCAGTTACGCGATCCGACAGGGTGGGACCGGGGAGCTGTTTTTT. As protein: CASSYAIRQGGTGELFF.

The genes are TRBV11-2 and TRBJ1-6; 9 bases are shared with TRBD1. The V gene's germline CDR1 is SGHAT and CDR2 FQNNGV. The CDR3 runs to 15 residues. J gave up 9 bases and V 5 bases, and 8 bases lay outside the gene matches. CDR3: CASSMRDRVGSPLHF. CDR3 DNA: TGTGCCAGCAGCATGAGGGACAGGGTTGGTTCACCCCTCCACTTT.

This chain connects TRBV25-1 to TRBJ2-7; no firm D call. CDR3 length: 15 residues. Trimming shortened V by 3 bases and J by 0 bases, and 12 bases separated the two germline ends. Germline CDR1 is MGHDK and CDR2 is SYGVNS. CDR3 loop: CASSDRSKSSYEQYF. The CDR3 DNA reads as TGTGCCAGCAGTGACCGCTCGAAGAGCTCCTACGAGCAGTACTTC.

The chain uses TRBV2 and TRBJ1-2; D may be TRBD1 (5 bases). CDR1 is SNHLY and CDR2 is FYNNEI in the germline V gene. The V end was cut by 4 bases, the J end by 5 bases, with 14 bases between. The CDR3 sequence is 14 residues long. CDR3 DNA: TGTGCCAGCAGTGTAGCCTTGACAGCTTATGGCTACACCTTC. Protein product: CASSVALTAYGYTF.

The V gene is TRBV5-6, the J gene TRBJ1-3; no firm D call. The CDR3 runs to 15 residues. V was trimmed by 0 bases and J by 0 bases, leaving 7 bases between them. In germline, CDR1 is SGHDT, CDR2 YYEEEE. DNA of the CDR3: TGTGCCAGCAGCTTGGGGCGGCGCTCTGGAAACACCATATATTTT. Encoded protein: CASSLGRRSGNTIYF.

About this clone: The same CDR3 arises from other DNA sequences in this sample as well. This rearrangement joins TRBV9 to TRBJ2-3; 8 bases fit TRBD2. The V and J ends lost 0 bases and 3 bases, in that order; junction bases with no gene match: 15. This CDR3 comprises 19 residues. CDR1 is SGDLS, CDR2 YYNGEE, per germline. The CDR3: CASSVEVPGLAGGTDTQYF. The DNA for the CDR3 is TGTGCCAGCAGCGTAGAGGTTCCGGGGCTGGCGGGGGGTACAGATACGCAGTATTTT.

The chain has TRBV3-1 (or the pseudogene TRBV3-2) and TRBJ2-2; D perhaps matches TRBD2 (7 bases). The ends were cut back, 5 bases at V and 4 bases at J, with 17 bases in the middle. CDR3 length: 16 residues. CDR1 and CDR2 from the germline V gene are LGHDT and YNNKEL (reference sequence). The CDR3 bases are TGTGCCAGCAGCTCTAGGGGGGGGCCGGGCACCGGGGAGCTGTTTTTT. Encoded protein: CASSSRGGPGTGELFF.

The chain combines TRBV19 with TRBJ1-2; D uncertain. Looked up from germline, CDR1 is LNHDA and CDR2 is SQIVND (reference sequence). The CDR3 is 12 amino acids. Trimming took off 7 bases at V and 4 bases at J, with 10 bases between the two ends. The CDR3 nucleotides are TGTGCCAGTAATCAAGGTATCTATGGCTACACCTTC. Translated: CASNQGIYGYTF.

The chain has TRBV7-9 and TRBJ2-2, with D possibly being TRBD2 (7 bases). The CDR3 covers 19 residues. V shed 2 bases and J shed 0 bases, with 19 bases lying between them. Germline CDR1 reads SEHNR; CDR2 reads FQNEAQ (reference sequence). The chain's CDR3 is CASSLRGTAGVTNTGELFF. The CDR3 DNA is TGTGCCAGCAGCTTAAGGGGGACCGCGGGGGTCACGAACACCGGGGAGCTGTTTTTT. Based on the CDR3 plus reference TRBV7-9 and TRBJ2-2, the full variable domain is DTGVSQNPRHKITKRGQNVTFRCDPISEHNRLYWYRQTLGQGPEFLTYFQNEAQLEKSRLLSDRFSAERPKGSFSTLEIQRTEQGDSAMYLCASSLRGTAGVTNTGELFFGEGSRLTVL.

The DNA for the CDR3 is TGCAGTGCTAGTAAGGCTCGGCAGGTAGATTGGTCTAATGAAAAACTGTTTTTT. Protein sequence: CSASKARQVDWSNEKLFF. The V and J genes are TRBV20-1 and TRBJ1-4; D gene ambiguous. Trimming pared 3 bases from V and 3 bases from J, leaving 23 bases between. The length of the CDR3 is 18 residues. Looked up from germline, CDR1 is DFQATT and CDR2 is SNEGSKA (reference sequence).

The chain is built from TRBV30 and TRBJ2-2; D tentatively fits TRBD1 or TRBD2 (5 bases each). The CDR3 has 14 residues. Trimming cost V 4 bases and J 3 bases, with 12 bases left between them. Germline V gene data show CDR1 as GTSNPN and CDR2 as SVGIG (reference sequence). The CDR3 loop reads CAWNLRGHTGELFF. CDR3 nucleotide sequence: TGTGCCTGGAATCTTAGGGGACACACCGGGGAGCTGTTTTTT. The whole variable domain, filled in from reference TRBV30 and TRBJ2-2, reads SQTIHQWPATLVQPVGSPLSLECTVEGTSNPNLYWYRQAAGRGLQLLFYSVGIGQISSEVPQNLSASRPQDRQFILSSKKLLLSDSGFYLCAWNLRGHTGELFFGEGSRLTVL.

The J gene is TRBJ2-7, the V gene TRBV29-1; tentatively, D is TRBD1 (5 bases). The germline V gene encodes CDR1 SQVTM and CDR2 ANQGSEA. CDR3 length: 15 residues. The V end was cut by 1 base, the J end by 0 bases, with 13 bases between. CDR3 protein: CSVEAIGAPSYEQYF. CDR3 nucleotide sequence: TGCAGCGTTGAAGCAATAGGGGCCCCCTCCTACGAGCAGTACTTC.

The chain recombines TRBV2 with TRBJ1-6; D perhaps matches TRBD1 (5 bases). CDR3 length: 13 residues. Germline lookup yields CDR1 SNHLY and CDR2 FYNNEI. The CDR3 DNA sequence: TGTGCTGCGGGCCGGGGGAATAATTCACCCCTCCACTTT. Its translation: CAAGRGNNSPLHF.

The chain employs TRBV3-1 (or the pseudogene TRBV3-2) and TRBJ1-2; no clear D gene. Germline assignment: CDR1 LGHDT and CDR2 YNNKEL (reference sequence). V was pared by 0 bases and J by 8 bases, with 7 bases between. The CDR3 loop spans 12 amino acids. The CDR3 nucleotides read TGTGCCAGCAGCCAAGATCGGTGGGGCTACACCTTC. Amino acid sequence: CASSQDRWGYTF.

The chain has TRBV19 and TRBJ2-3; 8 nucleotides match TRBD2. The CDR3 is 15 amino acids. Germline loops: CDR1 LNHDA, CDR2 SQIVND (reference sequence). The junction had 3 bases not matched to a gene; V was cut back by 3 bases and J by 1 base. The CDR3 spells CASSIGGAGTDTQYF. CDR3 sequence (DNA): TGTGCCAGTAGTATCGGGGGGGCGGGCACAGATACGCAGTATTTT.